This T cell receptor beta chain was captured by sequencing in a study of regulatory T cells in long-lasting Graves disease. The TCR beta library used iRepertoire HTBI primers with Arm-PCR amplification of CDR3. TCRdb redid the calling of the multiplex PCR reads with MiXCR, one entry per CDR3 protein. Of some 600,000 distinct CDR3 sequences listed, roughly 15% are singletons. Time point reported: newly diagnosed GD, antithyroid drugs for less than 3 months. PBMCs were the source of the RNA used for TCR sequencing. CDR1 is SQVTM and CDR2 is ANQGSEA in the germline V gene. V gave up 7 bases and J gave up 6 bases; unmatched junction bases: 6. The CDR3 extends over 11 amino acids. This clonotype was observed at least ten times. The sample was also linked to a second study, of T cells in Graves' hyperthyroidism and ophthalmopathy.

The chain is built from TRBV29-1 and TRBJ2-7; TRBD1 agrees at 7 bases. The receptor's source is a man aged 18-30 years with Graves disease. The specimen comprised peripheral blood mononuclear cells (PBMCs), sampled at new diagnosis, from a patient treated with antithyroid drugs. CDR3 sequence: CSGRQGSEQYF. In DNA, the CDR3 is TGCAGCGGCCGACAGGGTTCCGAGCAGTACTTC.